Here is one TCR beta chain with its context. Its target antigen remains unknown. No much larger clone exists at a distance of one base, and base qualities are not known. RNA was extracted using the RNeasy kit, and roughly 0.5 to 1 ug of the RNA was reverse transcribed with random hexamers. The immunoSEQ multiplex PCR assay, which covers 54 Vbeta and 13 Jbeta segments, was used to amplify TCR beta CDR3 regions. To correct PCR amplification bias, a synthetic template baseline was used for both primer optimization and computational correction. Per the original workflow: Only productive sequences were kept, with reads annotated to V, D and J genes according to IMGT and analyzed in immunoSEQ Analyzer. Clonality was calculated as one minus the Shannon entropy normalized by log2 of the number of productive unique sequences. For each patient and control, public and private clones were evaluated within the 100 most prevalent clones. A clone was defined as Susac-specific if it was absent from the healthy and MS cohorts, from some 980 published viral clones and from other ImmuneACCESS disease sequences. TCRdb itself trimmed the public reads at Q25 with fastp, ran MiXCR and retained productive beta chains. Entries that share a CDR3 protein sequence are merged under the most common genes and DNA. In this record, the V and J calls reflect TCRdb's handling and not the investigators' own analysis. Across this sample there are 110,000 or so distinct CDR3 sequences, with around 94% seen only once. The ten largest clonotypes hold 0.095% to 0.1% of the sample.

The germline V gene (reference sequence) gives CDR1 as GTSNPN and CDR2 as SVGIG. At the junction V is shortened by 2 bases and J by 4 bases; bases outside the gene matches: 14. Counted from cysteine to phenylalanine, this CDR3 has 17 amino acids. Only the CDR3 DNA is retained, 51 bases long and in frame from the first base. Peripheral blood CD8+ and CD4+ T cells from healthy donors, Susac syndrome patients and multiple sclerosis patients were profiled using high-throughput TCR beta sequencing. Healthy donors were age- and sex-matched controls. Bulk CD8+ and CD4+ T cells were purified magnetically by negative isolation, whereas CD8+ TEMRA cells were enriched by FACS. Blood was collected in EDTA tubes and processed within 24 hours, with PBMCs isolated through density gradient centrifugation. PBMCs intended for TCR sequencing were frozen in liquid nitrogen and were later thawed in a 37 degrees C water bath. The sorted or isolated CD4+, CD8+ and CD8+ TEMRA cells reached a purity of at least 90%.

The entry originates in a study of CD8 T cells in Susac syndrome (dated by TCRdb to the late 2010s). Broadly, across the study: Repertoire sequencing was used to test whether CD8+ T cell activation and differentiation in Susac syndrome was antigen driven.

What the work shows at the level of the full study, not this receptor alone: The study acknowledged that relatively few individuals were included in the TCR sequencing and HLA analysis.

The chain is assembled from TRBV30 and TRBJ2-1, with 7 junctional bases fitting TRBD2. This TCR was sampled from a human donor in good health. The sequencing sample was made of CD4+ T cells from PBMCs. The CDR3 region has the sequence CAWSPLWEGKTYNEQFF. Read as DNA, the sequence is TGTGCCTGGAGTCCCCTTTGGGAGGGGAAAACATACAATGAGCAGTTCTTC.